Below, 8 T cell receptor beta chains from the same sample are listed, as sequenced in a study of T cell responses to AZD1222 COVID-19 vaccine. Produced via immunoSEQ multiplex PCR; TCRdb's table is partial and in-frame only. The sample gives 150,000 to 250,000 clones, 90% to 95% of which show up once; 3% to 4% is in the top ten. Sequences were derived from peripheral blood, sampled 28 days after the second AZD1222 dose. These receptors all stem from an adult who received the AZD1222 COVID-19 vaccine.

The CDR3 spells CAWNRGPGELFF. The CDR3 coding sequence is TGTGCCTGGAACAGGGGGCCCGGGGAGCTGTTTTTT. The chain links TRBV30 to TRBJ2-2; 9 bases are shared with TRBD1. The CDR3 has 12 residues. Germline assignment: CDR1 GTSNPN and CDR2 SVGIG (reference sequence). The ends lost 4 bases at V and 6 bases at J; junction bases unmatched: 0.

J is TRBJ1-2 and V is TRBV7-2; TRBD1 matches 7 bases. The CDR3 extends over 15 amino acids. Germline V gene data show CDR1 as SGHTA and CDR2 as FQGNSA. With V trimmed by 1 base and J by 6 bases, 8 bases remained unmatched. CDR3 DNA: TGTGCCAGCAGCTTAGGAGGGGGCATGAGCGATGGCTACACCTTC. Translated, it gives CASSLGGGMSDGYTF.

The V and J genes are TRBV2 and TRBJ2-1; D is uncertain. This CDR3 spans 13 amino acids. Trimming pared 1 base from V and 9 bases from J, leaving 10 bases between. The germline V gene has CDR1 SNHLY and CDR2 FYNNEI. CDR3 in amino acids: CASSEGGYREQFF. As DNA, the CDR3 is TGTGCCAGCAGTGAAGGGGGTTACCGTGAGCAGTTCTTC.

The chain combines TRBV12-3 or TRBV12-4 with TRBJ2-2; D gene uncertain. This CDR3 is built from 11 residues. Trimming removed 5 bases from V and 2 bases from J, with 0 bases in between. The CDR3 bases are TGTGCCAGCAGTAACACCGGGGAGCTGTTTTTT. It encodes CASSNTGELFF.

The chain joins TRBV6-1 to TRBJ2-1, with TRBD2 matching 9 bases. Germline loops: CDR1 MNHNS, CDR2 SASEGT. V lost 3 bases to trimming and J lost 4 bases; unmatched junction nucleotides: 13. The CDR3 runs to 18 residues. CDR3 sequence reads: CASSERGPPLAGYNEQFF. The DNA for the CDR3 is TGTGCCAGCAGTGAGAGAGGTCCCCCCCTAGCGGGGTACAATGAGCAGTTCTTC.

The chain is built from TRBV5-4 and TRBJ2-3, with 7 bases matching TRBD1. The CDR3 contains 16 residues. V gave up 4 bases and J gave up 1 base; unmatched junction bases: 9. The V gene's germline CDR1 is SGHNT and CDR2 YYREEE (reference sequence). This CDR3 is CASSPLGQLGTDTQYF. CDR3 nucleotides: TGTGCCAGCAGCCCCTTGGGACAGTTGGGCACAGATACGCAGTATTTT.

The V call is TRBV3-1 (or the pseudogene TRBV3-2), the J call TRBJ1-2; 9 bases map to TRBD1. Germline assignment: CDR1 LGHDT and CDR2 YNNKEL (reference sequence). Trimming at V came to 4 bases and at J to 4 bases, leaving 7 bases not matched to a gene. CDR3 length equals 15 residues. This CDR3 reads CASSRNTGGTYGYTF. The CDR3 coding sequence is TGTGCCAGCAGCCGAAATACAGGGGGCACCTATGGCTACACCTTC.

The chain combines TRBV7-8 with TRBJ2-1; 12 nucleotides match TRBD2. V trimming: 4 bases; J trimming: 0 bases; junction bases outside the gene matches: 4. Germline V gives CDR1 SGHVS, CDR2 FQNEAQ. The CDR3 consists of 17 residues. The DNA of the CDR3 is TGTGCCAGCAGCTCCCTAGCGGGAGGGAGCTCCTACAATGAGCAGTTCTTC. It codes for CASSSLAGGSSYNEQFF.